This T cell receptor (beta chain) was sequenced in a study of shared clonotypes between healthy human individuals. Measured with immunoSEQ multiplex PCR; TCRdb has only the in-frame clones, and not every one. This sample has more than 2 million clones, with 85% to 95% found just once. Naive CD8 cells lacked CD45RO and underwent positive selection for CCR7, leaving out terminally differentiated effector memory CD45RA+ cells. The CDR3 covers 14 residues. V lost 0 bases to trimming and J lost 7 bases, with 9 bases between them. Germline CDR1 and CDR2: MNHEY and SVGAGI. The TCR originated in a man between 18 and 35 years old in good health. Some clones in this sample may be carry-over from other donors' samples. The chain joins TRBV6-5 to TRBJ2-2; no clear D. Sequencing input: naive CD8+ T cells from PBMCs. CDR3 protein: CASSYSLLSGELFF. The CDR3 nucleotides are TGTGCCAGCAGTTACTCCCTATTGAGCGGGGAGCTGTTTTTT.